Below, one TCR beta chain is given with its context. This clonotype occurred a few times. The antigen this receptor binds is unknown. Base-call qualities are not available, and no considerably larger clone is one nucleotide away. The data originate from a study of T cell repertoires in cytomegalovirus infection (dated by TCRdb to between 2018 and 2021). As for the study more broadly: Donor HLA type was relevant to the analysis, because carriage of CMV infection together with the matching HLA type was indicated by public TCR beta signatures. General conclusions and limits of the study: In the ex vivo response, HLA-C-restricted CMV-specific TCR beta clonotypes were dominant, and in two of eight donors the single most frequent clonotype came from this HLA-C-restricted group. Cumulative frequency of public TCR beta family members discriminated carriers of CMV infection plus the relevant HLA type in this cohort and an independent approximately 350-donor cohort.

At the junction V is shortened by 1 base and J by 6 bases, with 12 bases in between. CDR1 SGHDN and CDR2 FVKESK are derived from the germline V gene. The CDR3 has 14 amino acids, counting the end cysteine and phenylalanine. The retained sequence is limited to the CDR3, 42 bases, with the frame set at the first base. Instrument used: Illumina HiSeq 1500. The raw public data were reprocessed by TCRdb itself: fastp quality trimming at Q25, MiXCR clonotype calling, in-frame beta chains only. Each entry is one CDR3 protein sequence, shown with its most common DNA and genes. Recorded for this sample are more than 150,000 distinct CDR3 sequences; approximately 19% of them occurred a single time. Just under 3% of the sample is in the top ten clones.

Sequencing was carried out using PBMCs. The chain was built from TRBV14 and TRBJ1-1, with the D gene not clear enough to name. This clonotype was obtained from a human donor in good health (CMV status not recorded). Some clones in this sample may be carry-over from other donors' samples. CDR3 protein: CASSQGIFRSEAFF. The DNA sequence is TGTGCCAGCAGCCAAGGGATTTTTAGGTCTGAAGCTTTCTTT.